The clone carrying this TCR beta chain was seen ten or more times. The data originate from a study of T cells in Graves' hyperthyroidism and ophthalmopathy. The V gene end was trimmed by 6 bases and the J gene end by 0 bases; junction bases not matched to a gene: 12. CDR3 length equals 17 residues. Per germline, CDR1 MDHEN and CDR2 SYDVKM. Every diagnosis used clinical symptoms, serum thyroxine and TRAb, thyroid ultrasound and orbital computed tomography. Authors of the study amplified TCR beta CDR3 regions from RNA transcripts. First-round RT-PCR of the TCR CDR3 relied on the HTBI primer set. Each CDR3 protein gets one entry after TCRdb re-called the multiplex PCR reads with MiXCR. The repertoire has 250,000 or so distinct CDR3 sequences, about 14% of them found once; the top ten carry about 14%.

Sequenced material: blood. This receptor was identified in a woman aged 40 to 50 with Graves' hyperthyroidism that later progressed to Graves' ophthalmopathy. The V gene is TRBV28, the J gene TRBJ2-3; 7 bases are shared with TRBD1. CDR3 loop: CASSRQGEAFSTDTQYF. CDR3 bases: TGTGCCAGCAGCCGACAGGGTGAGGCCTTTAGCACAGATACGCAGTATTTT.